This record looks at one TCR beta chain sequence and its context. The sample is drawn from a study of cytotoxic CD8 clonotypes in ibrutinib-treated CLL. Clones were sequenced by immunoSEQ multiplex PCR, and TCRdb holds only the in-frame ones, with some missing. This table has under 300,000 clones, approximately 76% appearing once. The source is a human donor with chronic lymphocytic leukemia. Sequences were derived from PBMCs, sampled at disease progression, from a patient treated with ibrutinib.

The CDR3 DNA follows: TGTGCCAGCAGTGAATCCTACGTAAGCTACGAGCAGTACTTC. Protein: CASSESYVSYEQYF. V and J are TRBV2 and TRBJ2-7, with no clear D. Germline CDR1 is SNHLY and CDR2 is FYNNEI. The CDR3 extends over 14 amino acids. The germline V and J ends were trimmed by 2 bases and 3 bases, with 11 bases remaining between them.